The clone carrying this T cell receptor (beta chain) has only one observation. Its target is not known. This sample is drawn from a study of cytomegalovirus exposure and HLA in healthy donors. General study findings and limits: Researchers catalogued approximately 170 TCR beta chains as cytomegalovirus-associated.

Vbeta (60) and Jbeta (13) primers were used in the PCR. The data were produced by immunoSEQ multiplex PCR, yet TCRdb's version contains in-frame clones alone and is incomplete. Of 150,000 or so clones in the sample, just over 75% were seen once. The CDR3 covers 16 residues. Germline-derived CDR1 and CDR2 are MDHEN and SYDVKM. Deletions cut 1 base from V and 1 base from J, with 11 bases between. The origin of this receptor is a woman aged 40 to 50 in good health and CMV-seronegative. The rearrangement links TRBV28 to TRBJ2-1; a possible D gene is TRBD2 (5 bases). The sequenced sample was PBMCs. CDR3 sequence: CASSLLSGASYNEQFF. CDR3 in DNA: TGTGCCAGCAGTTTATTAAGCGGAGCGTCCTACAATGAGCAGTTCTTC.